This T cell receptor beta chain comes out of a study of patients and donors after allogeneic stem cell transplantation (dated by TCRdb to about 2020). This clonotype was picked up a small number of times. This clone's antigen is unknown. Per-base qualities were not stored, and no clone one base away is much larger. Preparation of the library involved RT-PCR. The data were produced on a NextSeq 550. TCRdb applied fastp at Q25 and MiXCR to the public reads, then kept only in-frame beta chains. Rows merge per CDR3 protein into single entries with the most common DNA and genes. The sample table contains about 40,000 distinct CDR3 sequences; only one count was recorded for about 31% of them. In total, the top ten clones hold more than 70% of the sample. The sequence derives from a human donor who was either an allogeneic HSCT recipient or a stem cell or donor lymphocyte infusion donor (not recorded which). It is not recorded whose cells these are; they may come from a transplant donor. The sequenced sample was blood, either unsorted or a sorted T cell fraction (not recorded which).

The CDR3 region has the sequence CASSYRVLARGEAFF. The nucleotides are TGTGCCAGCAGTTACAGGGTTCTAGCCAGGGGCGAAGCTTTCTTT. The chain employs TRBV6-5 and TRBJ1-1; tentative D gene TRBD1, with 6 bases matching. CDR3 length: 15 amino acids, cysteine to phenylalanine. Only CDR3 DNA is held: 45 bases, read in frame from base 1. The trim is 2 bases for V and 8 bases for J, with a gap of 18 bases between the germline ends. CDR1 and CDR2, looked up from the germline V gene, are MNHEY and SVGAGI.